This T cell receptor (beta chain) was identified in a study of T cell responses to AZD1222 COVID-19 vaccine. Whole-study results and caveats: The donor cohort was predominantly white British with a female majority, and clonal diversity may have been underestimated. At baseline, seropositivity was found in only 6 or 7 AZD1222 recipients. In all cases, repertoires were sampled only after the peak T cell response.

Method: immunoSEQ multiplex PCR; TCRdb's copy keeps in-frame clones and lacks some. The sample has 120,000 to 150,000 clones; 75% to 90% are singletons. Points on this clone: Its antigen is unknown.

This specimen consisted of peripheral blood, obtained on day 0 of MenACWY control vaccination. The origin of this receptor is an adult in good health.

In DNA form, the CDR3 reads TGTGCCACCAGCAGAGCCCGGGGAGGACAGGGGTACGAGCAGTACTTC. Protein: CATSRARGGQGYEQYF. V is TRBV15 and J is TRBJ2-7; TRBD1 agrees at 9 bases. The V gene end was trimmed by 1 base and the J gene end by 4 bases; junction bases not matched to a gene: 8. Germline V CDR1 and CDR2: LNHNV, YYDKDF (reference sequence). The CDR3 has 16 amino acids.